This section outlines one T cell receptor beta chain sequence together with its context. This specimen comes from a study of blood T cell repertoires in COVID-19. The wider study: There were acute and convalescent COVID-19 samples, and they came from the United States, Italy and Spain. T cells, B-cell-depleted T cells, or PBMCs provided the cDNA or gDNA that served as material.

Original data processing: How many nucleated cells were present was estimated from reference gene primer amplification. Assay used: immunoSEQ multiplex PCR; TCRdb lists only in-frame clones, some missing. V, J and clone size were drawn from that table, and D and trimming were deduced from the DNA. This table has a few hundred thousand clones, 86% appearing once. Source material: peripheral blood. This clonotype originated in a man older than 75 with acute or convalescent COVID-19.

The CDR3 region has the DNA TGCAGCTCCTATCATAACTACAATGAGCAGTTCTTC. Translating it yields CSSYHNYNEQFF. The rearrangement links TRBV29-1 to TRBJ2-1, with D hard to call. This CDR3 is 12 amino acids long. From germline, CDR1 is SQVTM and CDR2 ANQGSEA. The germline V and J ends were trimmed by 8 bases and 3 bases, with 11 bases remaining between them.